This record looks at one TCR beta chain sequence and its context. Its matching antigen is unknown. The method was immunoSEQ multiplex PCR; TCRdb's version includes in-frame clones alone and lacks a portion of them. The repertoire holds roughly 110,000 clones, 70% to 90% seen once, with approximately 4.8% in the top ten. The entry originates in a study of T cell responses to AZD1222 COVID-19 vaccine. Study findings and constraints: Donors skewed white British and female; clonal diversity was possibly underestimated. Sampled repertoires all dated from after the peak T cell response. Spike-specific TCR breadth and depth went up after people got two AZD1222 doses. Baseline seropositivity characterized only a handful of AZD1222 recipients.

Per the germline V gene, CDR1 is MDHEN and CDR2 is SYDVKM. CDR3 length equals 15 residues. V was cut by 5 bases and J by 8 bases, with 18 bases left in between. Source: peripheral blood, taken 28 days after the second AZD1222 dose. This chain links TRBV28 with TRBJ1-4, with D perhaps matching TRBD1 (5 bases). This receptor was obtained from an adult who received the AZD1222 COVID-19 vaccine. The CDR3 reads CASSPMNRRGEKLFF. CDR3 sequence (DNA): TGTGCCAGCAGTCCAATGAATCGGCGGGGGGAAAAACTGTTTTTT.